This is a list of T cell receptor beta chains from one sample in a study of Graves' ophthalmopathy and Graves' hyperthyroidism. From the multiplex PCR reads, TCRdb called clonotypes with MiXCR, one entry per CDR3 protein. Of some 1.1 million distinct CDR3 sequences in the sample, about 38% were seen once. The material sequenced was peripheral blood or thyroid tissue (not recorded which). All receptors derive from an adult man with Graves' hyperthyroidism. Both conserved end residues are part of each CDR3. The D gene is left open where the match is weak. Clone size is stated in some rows and not others, as once, few, many or a class when expanded.

clone_size: many
d_call: NA
j_call: TRBJ2-7
v_call: TRBV5-1
cdr3_nt: TGCGCCAGCAGCGGCGGACAGCCCTACGAGCAGTACTTC
cdr3_aa: CASSGGQPYEQYF

clone_size: NA
d_call: NA
j_call: TRBJ2-5
v_call: TRBV5-1
cdr3_nt: TGCGCCAGCAGAGATGGAGAGGCCCAGTACTTC
cdr3_aa: CASRDGEAQYF

clone_size: few
d_call: NA
j_call: TRBJ1-5
v_call: TRBV20-1
cdr3_nt: TGCAGTGCTAGAGATCTGGCAGATCCGCCCCAGCATTTT
cdr3_aa: CSARDLADPPQHF

clone_size: many
d_call: NA
j_call: TRBJ2-7
v_call: TRBV7-9
cdr3_nt: TGTGCCAGCAGCTTGGAGGACAGTTACTACGAGCAGTACTTC
cdr3_aa: CASSLEDSYYEQYF

clone_size: NA
d_call: TRBD1
j_call: TRBJ1-4
v_call: TRBV7-9
cdr3_nt: TGTGCCAGCAGCCCAGGGGGTCGGGATGAAAAACTGTTTTTT
cdr3_aa: CASSPGGRDEKLFF

clone_size: NA
d_call: TRBD1
j_call: TRBJ2-5
v_call: TRBV11-2
cdr3_nt: TGTGCCAGCAGCCAAGCCGGGACAGGGGTTCAGACCCAGTACTTC
cdr3_aa: CASSQAGTGVQTQYF

clone_size: few
d_call: TRBD2
j_call: TRBJ2-7
v_call: TRBV12-3/TRBV12-4
cdr3_nt: TGTGCCAGCAGTGACCCGGGACTAGGATACTACGAGCAGTACTTC
cdr3_aa: CASSDPGLGYYEQYF

clone_size: many
d_call: NA
j_call: TRBJ1-2
v_call: TRBV2
cdr3_nt: TGTGCCAGCAGTGGGGCAGCTAACTATGGCTACACCTTC
cdr3_aa: CASSGAANYGYTF

clone_size: NA
d_call: TRBD1
j_call: TRBJ2-5
v_call: TRBV29-1
cdr3_nt: TGCAGCGGACAGGACAGGGGGATCGGAGAGACCCAGTACTTC
cdr3_aa: CSGQDRGIGETQYF

clone_size: NA
d_call: TRBD1
j_call: TRBJ2-2
v_call: TRBV24-1
cdr3_nt: TGTGCCACCAGACAGGGGGCGGGGGAGCTGTTTTTT
cdr3_aa: CATRQGAGELFF

clone_size: NA
d_call: TRBD1
j_call: TRBJ1-5
v_call: TRBV6-6
cdr3_nt: TGTGCCAGCAGCTACAGGGGGCAGGGTCAGCCCCAGCATTTT
cdr3_aa: CASSYRGQGQPQHF

clone_size: many
d_call: TRBD2
j_call: TRBJ2-5
v_call: TRBV12-3/TRBV12-4
cdr3_nt: TGTGCCAGCAGTTTTACTAGCGGGGCGGAGACCCAGTACTTC
cdr3_aa: CASSFTSGAETQYF

clone_size: many
d_call: NA
j_call: TRBJ1-1
v_call: TRBV7-2
cdr3_nt: TGTGCCAGCAAGGGAAGTGCGGCCCAGAACACTGAAGCTTTCTTT
cdr3_aa: CASKGSAAQNTEAFF

clone_size: many
d_call: NA
j_call: TRBJ2-2
v_call: TRBV7-9
cdr3_nt: TGTGCCAGCAGCTTATTTGGGGACACCGGGGAGCTGTTTTTT
cdr3_aa: CASSLFGDTGELFF

clone_size: many
d_call: NA
j_call: TRBJ1-2
v_call: TRBV14
cdr3_nt: TGTGCCAGCAGCCAAGCTCAGACTTATGGCTACACCTTC
cdr3_aa: CASSQAQTYGYTF

clone_size: once
d_call: NA
j_call: TRBJ2-2
v_call: TRBV28
cdr3_nt: TGTGCCAGCAGTAGCCAGACTCTTGGTCGGACCGGGGAGCTGTTTTTT
cdr3_aa: CASSSQTLGRTGELFF

clone_size: NA
d_call: NA
j_call: TRBJ1-1
v_call: TRBV20-1
cdr3_nt: TGCAGTGCTAGTGGGGCGGTGAACACTGAAGCTTTCTTT
cdr3_aa: CSASGAVNTEAFF

clone_size: NA
d_call: NA
j_call: TRBJ2-3
v_call: TRBV7-2
cdr3_nt: TGTGCCAGCAGCTTAGGGCTTCTGGATACGCAGTATTTT
cdr3_aa: CASSLGLLDTQYF

clone_size: NA
d_call: TRBD1
j_call: TRBJ2-7
v_call: TRBV20-1
cdr3_nt: TGCAGTGCTAGAAAGACAGGGAACACCGGTTCCTACGAGCAGTACTTC
cdr3_aa: CSARKTGNTGSYEQYF

clone_size: NA
d_call: TRBD1
j_call: TRBJ2-7
v_call: TRBV29-1
cdr3_nt: TGCAGCGTTGAAACGGCCGGGACAGGGGCACCCTACGAGCAGTACTTC
cdr3_aa: CSVETAGTGAPYEQYF

clone_size: NA
d_call: TRBD1
j_call: TRBJ1-5
v_call: TRBV12-3/TRBV12-4
cdr3_nt: TGTGCCAGCAGTCTCCCCGCCCGGACAGGGCGAGGACAGCCCCAGCAATTT
cdr3_aa: CASSLPARTGRGQPQQF

clone_size: once
d_call: TRBD1
j_call: TRBJ1-2
v_call: TRBV2
cdr3_nt: TGTGCCAGCAGCACGCCGGGACAGGGGCACCTCCTAACCTTC
cdr3_aa: CASSTPGQGHLLTF

clone_size: many
d_call: NA
j_call: TRBJ1-6
v_call: TRBV20-1
cdr3_nt: TGCAGTGCGACAGAAAGAGAGGTGTCACCCCTCCACTTT
cdr3_aa: CSATEREVSPLHF

clone_size: many
d_call: NA
j_call: TRBJ2-6
v_call: TRBV20-1
cdr3_nt: TGCAGTGCCGACGCCTCTGGGGCCAACGTCCTGACTTTC
cdr3_aa: CSADASGANVLTF

clone_size: NA
d_call: TRBD1
j_call: TRBJ2-3
v_call: TRBV29-1
cdr3_nt: TGCAGCGTTGAATCTCCCGGGCAGGGGGCTTTAGATACGCAGTATTTT
cdr3_aa: CSVESPGQGALDTQYF

clone_size: many
d_call: NA
j_call: TRBJ1-2
v_call: TRBV9
cdr3_nt: TGTGCCAGCAGCGTAGCTACGGGCGTTAACTATGGCTACACCTTC
cdr3_aa: CASSVATGVNYGYTF

clone_size: few
d_call: NA
j_call: TRBJ2-2
v_call: TRBV7-2
cdr3_nt: TGTGCCAGCAGCTCTAAATCTCAGGCAATCGGGGAGCTGTTTTTT
cdr3_aa: CASSSKSQAIGELFF

clone_size: NA
d_call: NA
j_call: TRBJ2-6
v_call: TRBV12-3/TRBV12-4
cdr3_nt: TGTGCCAGCAGTTTAGTAAGGGCCTCCGGGGCCAACGTCCTGACTTTC
cdr3_aa: CASSLVRASGANVLTF

clone_size: many
d_call: NA
j_call: TRBJ1-1
v_call: TRBV29-1
cdr3_nt: TGCAGCTCAGGGACTGATGCGGGGAACACTGAAGCTTTCTTT
cdr3_aa: CSSGTDAGNTEAFF

clone_size: many
d_call: TRBD1
j_call: TRBJ2-7
v_call: TRBV19
cdr3_nt: TGTGCCAGTAGTAACCCGGGACAGGGGTACGAGCAGTACTTC
cdr3_aa: CASSNPGQGYEQYF

clone_size: few
d_call: TRBD1
j_call: TRBJ1-4
v_call: TRBV9
cdr3_nt: TGTGCCAGCAGCGGACGACAGGGCAGGGAAAAACTGTTTTTT
cdr3_aa: CASSGRQGREKLFF

clone_size: few
d_call: NA
j_call: TRBJ2-7
v_call: TRBV10-3
cdr3_nt: TGTGCCATCAGTGAACAGGGTATCTACGAGCAGTACTTC
cdr3_aa: CAISEQGIYEQYF

clone_size: many
d_call: NA
j_call: TRBJ1-4
v_call: TRBV7-2
cdr3_nt: TGTGCCAGCAGCTCCCTTCGTGCACGTCTGAGTGATGAAAAACTGTTTTTT
cdr3_aa: CASSSLRARLSDEKLFF

clone_size: many
d_call: NA
j_call: TRBJ1-5
v_call: TRBV7-2
cdr3_nt: TGTGCCAGCAGCTTAGCGGTGAATCAGCCCCAGCATTTT
cdr3_aa: CASSLAVNQPQHF

clone_size: many
d_call: NA
j_call: TRBJ1-5
v_call: TRBV2
cdr3_nt: TGTGCCAGCAGTGAAAGGACGGGCAATCAGCCCCAGCATTTT
cdr3_aa: CASSERTGNQPQHF

clone_size: few
d_call: NA
j_call: TRBJ1-2
v_call: TRBV29-1
cdr3_nt: TGCAGCGTTGAAGGAACAGCTAACTATGGCTACACCTTC
cdr3_aa: CSVEGTANYGYTF

clone_size: NA
d_call: NA
j_call: TRBJ1-2
v_call: TRBV29-1
cdr3_nt: TGCAGCGTCAGTAAGGGAGGTGGCTACACCTTC
cdr3_aa: CSVSKGGGYTF

clone_size: few
d_call: NA
j_call: TRBJ1-3
v_call: TRBV7-2
cdr3_nt: TGTGCCAGCAGCAAAGGGGGGGCGCGAGGAAACACCATATATTTT
cdr3_aa: CASSKGGARGNTIYF

clone_size: many
d_call: NA
j_call: TRBJ2-7
v_call: TRBV11-2
cdr3_nt: TGTGCCAGCACCCCTGACAGGTCGGGCTACGAGCAGTACTTC
cdr3_aa: CASTPDRSGYEQYF

clone_size: few
d_call: NA
j_call: TRBJ1-5
v_call: TRBV19
cdr3_nt: TGTGCCAGTAGAAATTTCTTAGATCAGCCCCAGCATTTT
cdr3_aa: CASRNFLDQPQHF

clone_size: few
d_call: NA
j_call: TRBJ2-5
v_call: TRBV6-5
cdr3_nt: TGTGCCAGCAGTTACTCGGAGGGGTCGGAGACCCAGTACTTC
cdr3_aa: CASSYSEGSETQYF